A selection of T cell receptor beta chains follows, all from one sample in a study of Ad26.COV2.S vaccination and SARS-CoV-2 variants. Libraries were prepared by immunoSEQ multiplex PCR; TCRdb keeps only in-frame clonotypes and omits some of them. This sample yields fewer than 900,000 clones, of which 80% to 90% are seen a single time; around 1.4% belongs to the top ten. Material: peripheral blood, obtained in a trial of Ad26.COV2.S vaccine versus placebo. These receptors originate from a person aged 18-60 years who received the Ad26.COV2.S COVID-19 vaccine or a placebo. Both conserved end residues are part of each CDR3. The D gene is left open where the match is weak. Only some rows state a clone size, as once, few, many or a class for expanded clones.

clone_size j_call v_call d_call cdr3_aa cdr3_nt
NA TRBJ1-5 TRBV30 NA CAWRVRGPRGNQPQHF TGTGCCTGGAGGGTACGGGGGCCAAGGGGCAATCAGCCCCAGCATTTT
once TRBJ2-7 TRBV6-6 NA CASSYDQRPEQYF TGTGCCAGCAGTTACGATCAGCGGCCCGAGCAGTACTTC
once TRBJ2-1 TRBV7-2 NA CASSPRQASNEQFF TGTGCCAGCAGCCCCCGGCAAGCGAGCAATGAGCAGTTCTTC
NA TRBJ1-5 TRBV6-2/TRBV6-3 NA CASSSAERPNQPQHF TGTGCCAGCAGTTCGGCAGAACGGCCTAATCAGCCCCAGCATTTT
NA TRBJ2-7 TRBV30 NA CAVGVTYEQYF TGTGCCGTAGGGGTGACCTACGAGCAGTACTTC
NA TRBJ1-6 TRBV2 NA CARGTASYNSPLHF TGTGCCAGGGGGACGGCCTCCTATAATTCACCCCTCCACTTT
once TRBJ1-1 TRBV19 NA CASGGYTEAFF TGTGCCAGCGGGGGCTACACTGAAGCTTTCTTT
NA TRBJ1-6 TRBV7-9 NA CASSPRTRDSPLHF TGTGCCAGCAGCCCTAGGACGAGGGATTCACCCCTCCACTTT
NA TRBJ2-1 TRBV12-5 NA CASGLVDNEQFF TGTGCTAGTGGTTTGGTGGACAATGAGCAGTTCTTC
few TRBJ1-5 TRBV7-9 TRBD1 CASSLGTGVNQPQHF TGTGCCAGCAGCTTAGGGACAGGGGTCAATCAGCCCCAGCATTTT
NA TRBJ2-7 TRBV7-8 TRBD2 CASSLGLAGARGYEQYF TGTGCCAGCAGCCTTGGACTAGCGGGAGCTCGGGGCTACGAGCAGTACTTC
NA TRBJ1-6 TRBV15 TRBD1 CATSRGDRVVSPLHF TGTGCCACCAGCAGAGGAGACAGGGTCGTGTCACCCCTCCACTTT
NA TRBJ1-1 TRBV10-3 NA CAIRRGNTEAFF TGTGCCATCAGGAGAGGGAACACTGAAGCTTTCTTT
few TRBJ1-3 TRBV19 NA CASSNRVSSGNTIYF TGTGCCAGTAGTAACCGAGTGAGCTCTGGAAACACCATATATTTT
NA TRBJ1-1 TRBV27 NA CASSLGRGATEAFF TGTGCCAGCAGTTTAGGGAGGGGGGCCACTGAAGCTTTCTTT
NA TRBJ2-7 TRBV14 NA CASSQGFRGPSYEQYF TGTGCCAGCAGCCAAGGATTCAGGGGCCCTTCCTACGAGCAGTACTTC
NA TRBJ1-2 TRBV27 TRBD1 CASSSQGAGYGYTF TGTGCCAGCAGTTCCCAGGGGGCCGGGTATGGCTACACCTTC
NA TRBJ1-5 TRBV6-1 NA CASSEAGNQPQHF TGTGCCAGCAGTGAAGCGGGCAATCAGCCCCAGCATTTT
NA TRBJ2-3 TRBV5-4 NA CASSLRRQHTDTQYF TGTGCCAGCAGCTTGAGGAGACAGCACACAGATACGCAGTATTTT
NA TRBJ2-7 TRBV7-2 TRBD1 CASSPRDRGYEQYF TGTGCCAGCAGCCCCCGGGACAGAGGCTACGAGCAGTACTTC
NA TRBJ2-2 TRBV5-8 TRBD1 CASSRQGGRNTGELFF TGTGCCAGCAGCCGACAGGGGGGAAGAAACACCGGGGAGCTGTTTTTT
NA TRBJ1-1 TRBV19 NA CASSTREGTEAFF TGTGCCAGTAGTACCAGGGAGGGAACTGAAGCTTTCTTT
NA TRBJ1-2 TRBV7-9 NA CASSLKLIRSDGYTF TGTGCCAGCAGCTTGAAGCTTATACGGTCCGATGGCTACACCTTC
NA TRBJ2-5 TRBV11-2 NA CASSPGKETQYF TGTGCCAGCAGCCCAGGGAAAGAGACCCAGTACTTC
NA TRBJ2-1 TRBV13 TRBD2 CASSFPWVAGNEQFF TGTGCCAGCAGCTTTCCCTGGGTAGCGGGAAATGAGCAGTTCTTC